This TCR beta chain was sequenced during a study of tumor and adjacent non-tumor tissue in lung cancer. Study-wide points: Patients with more diverse tumor TCRs had worse survival.

RNA was extracted from bulk tissue without any cell sorting. Three rounds of nested PCR, following a modified ARM-PCR protocol, produced the TCRbeta library. TCRdb ran MiXCR on the multiplex PCR reads and lists one entry per CDR3 protein. Among about 200,000 distinct CDR3 sequences listed, over 55% were seen once. Germline V CDR1 and CDR2: SGHAT, FQDESV (reference sequence). The CDR3 spans 14 residues. V was trimmed by 5 bases and J by 5 bases, leaving 15 bases between them. The count of this clonotype is one. Its cognate antigen is unknown. The source material was lung tumor tissue. The chain carries TRBV11-1 and TRBJ1-2; D unresolved. The TCR was taken from a man between 60 and 70 years old with non-small cell lung cancer. The CDR3 reads CASSPQRRIYGYTF. CDR3 sequence (DNA): TGTGCCAGCAGCCCTCAGCGCAGGATTTATGGCTACACCTTC.